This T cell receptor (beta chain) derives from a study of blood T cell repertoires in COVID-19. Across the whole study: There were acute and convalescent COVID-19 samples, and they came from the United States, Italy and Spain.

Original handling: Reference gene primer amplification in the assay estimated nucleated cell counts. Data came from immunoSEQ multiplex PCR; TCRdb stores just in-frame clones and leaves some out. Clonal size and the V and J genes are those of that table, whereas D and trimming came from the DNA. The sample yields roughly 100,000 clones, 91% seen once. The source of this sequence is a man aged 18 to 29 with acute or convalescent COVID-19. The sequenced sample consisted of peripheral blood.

DNA for the CDR3: TGTGCCAGCAGCCAAGATGGCACAGGGGGAAACACCATATATTTT. Translation: CASSQDGTGGNTIYF. The V and J genes are TRBV4-2 and TRBJ1-3; TRBD1 is a possible D gene (6 bases). The V gene lost 0 bases and the J gene lost 4 bases, with 10 bases spanning the gap. Germline V gives CDR1 LGHNA, CDR2 YNFKEQ. This CDR3 contains 15 residues.